The source of this TCR beta chain is a study of regulatory T cells in long-lasting Graves disease. About the study: Persistent Graves' disease meant over 5 years of antithyroid drugs with positive TSH receptor antibodies. Study-wide findings and caveats: The number of shared public clonotypes was higher in persistent patients (around 2,500) than new patients (roughly 970).

Between the trimmed V and J ends, which lost 5 bases and 4 bases, there was a span of 20 bases. Germline V gene data show CDR1 as SGHTA and CDR2 as FQGNSA. This CDR3 spans 16 amino acids. CDR3 regions were amplified by Arm-PCR using iRepertoire HTBI primers to build TCR beta libraries. TCRdb recomputed calls from the multiplex PCR reads with MiXCR, one row per CDR3 protein. Of a few hundred thousand distinct CDR3 sequences listed, around 20% are singletons. Indicated time point: persistent/refractory GD, antithyroid drugs over 5 years with positive TRAb. PBMC RNA was the source of the TCR library. Guidelines of the American Thyroid Association were used to diagnose Graves' disease. An endocrinology department in Xi'an, China, supplied the patients. As regards this clonotype: Its target is not known.

This sample comprised peripheral blood mononuclear cells (PBMCs), obtained when the disease was refractory, from a patient treated with antithyroid drugs. This receptor was taken from a female donor with Graves disease. This chain joins TRBV7-2 and TRBJ1-2, with D maybe TRBD1 (5 bases). The CDR3 protein is CASSNSPAGNLYGYTF. CDR3 DNA: TGTGCCAGCAGCAACTCCCCAGCAGGGAACCTCTATGGCTACACCTTC.